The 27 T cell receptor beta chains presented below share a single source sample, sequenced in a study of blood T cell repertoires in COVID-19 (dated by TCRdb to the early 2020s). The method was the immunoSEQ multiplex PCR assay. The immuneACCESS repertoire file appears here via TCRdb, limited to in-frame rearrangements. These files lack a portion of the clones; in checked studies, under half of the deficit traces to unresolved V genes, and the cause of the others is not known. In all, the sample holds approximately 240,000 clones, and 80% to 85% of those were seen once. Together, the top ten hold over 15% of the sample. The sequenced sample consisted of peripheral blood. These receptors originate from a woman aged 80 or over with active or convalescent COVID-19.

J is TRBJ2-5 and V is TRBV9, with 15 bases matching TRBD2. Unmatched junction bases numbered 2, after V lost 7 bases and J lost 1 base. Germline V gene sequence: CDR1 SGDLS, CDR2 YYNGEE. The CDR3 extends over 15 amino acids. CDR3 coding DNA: TGTGCCAGCGGGACTAGCGGGAGGACCCAAGAGACCCAGTACTTC. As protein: CASGTSGRTQETQYF.

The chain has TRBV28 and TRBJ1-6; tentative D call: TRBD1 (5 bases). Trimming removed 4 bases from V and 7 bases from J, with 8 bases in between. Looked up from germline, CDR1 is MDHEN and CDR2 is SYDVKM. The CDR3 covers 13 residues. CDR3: CASSSGFNSPLHF. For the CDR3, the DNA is TGTGCCAGCAGTTCAGGGTTCAATTCACCCCTCCACTTT. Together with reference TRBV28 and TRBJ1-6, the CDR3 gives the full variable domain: DVKVTQSSRYLVKRTGEKVFLECVQDMDHENMFWYRQDPGLGLRLIYFSYDVKMKEKGDIPEGYSVSREKKERFSLILESASTNQTSMYLCASSSGFNSPLHFGNGTRLTVT.

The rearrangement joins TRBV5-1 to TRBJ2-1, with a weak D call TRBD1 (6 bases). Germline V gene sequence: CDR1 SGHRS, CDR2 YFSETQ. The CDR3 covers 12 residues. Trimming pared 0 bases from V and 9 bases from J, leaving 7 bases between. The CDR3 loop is CASSLDRAEQFF. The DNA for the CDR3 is TGCGCCAGCAGCTTGGACAGGGCTGAGCAGTTCTTC.

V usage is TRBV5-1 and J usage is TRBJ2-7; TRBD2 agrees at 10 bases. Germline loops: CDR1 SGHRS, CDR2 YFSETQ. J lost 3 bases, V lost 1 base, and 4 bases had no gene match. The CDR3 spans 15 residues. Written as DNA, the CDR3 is TGCGCCAGCAGCTTGCTAGCGGGGGAGTACTACGAGCAGTACTTC. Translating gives CASSLLAGEYYEQYF.

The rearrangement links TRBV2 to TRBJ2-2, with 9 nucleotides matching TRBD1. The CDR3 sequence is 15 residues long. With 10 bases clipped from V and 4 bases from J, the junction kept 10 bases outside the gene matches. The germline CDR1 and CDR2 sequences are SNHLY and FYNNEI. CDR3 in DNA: TGTGCCATCAAACTAGAGACAGGGGGCACCGGGGAGCTGTTTTTT. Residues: CAIKLETGGTGELFF.

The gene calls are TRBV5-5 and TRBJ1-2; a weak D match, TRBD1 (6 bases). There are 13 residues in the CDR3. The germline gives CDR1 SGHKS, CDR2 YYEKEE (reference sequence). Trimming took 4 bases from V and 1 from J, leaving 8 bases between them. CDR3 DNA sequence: TGTGCCAGCAGCCAACAGGGTAACTATGGCTACACCTTC. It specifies CASSQQGNYGYTF.

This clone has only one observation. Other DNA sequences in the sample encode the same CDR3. The CDR3 region is CASSLRGGDYGYTF. CDR3 in DNA: TGCGCCAGCAGCTTGAGAGGGGGTGACTATGGCTACACCTTC. The J gene is TRBJ1-2, the V gene TRBV5-1; D possibly corresponds to TRBD1 (6 bases). Trimming took off 1 base at V and 3 bases at J, with 10 bases between the two ends. Germline lookup yields CDR1 SGHRS and CDR2 YFSETQ. The CDR3 sequence is 14 residues long.

CDR3 DNA: TGTGCCAGCAGCTACAAGATTACAGGGGTGGAGACCCAGTACTTC. It is translated as CASSYKITGVETQYF. V gene TRBV11-3 combines with J gene TRBJ2-5; TRBD1 matches at 7 bases. Germline V gene sequence: CDR1 SGHNT, CDR2 YENEEA. CDR3 length equals 15 residues. Losses at the gene ends were 4 bases for V and 5 bases for J; bases not matched to a gene: 10.

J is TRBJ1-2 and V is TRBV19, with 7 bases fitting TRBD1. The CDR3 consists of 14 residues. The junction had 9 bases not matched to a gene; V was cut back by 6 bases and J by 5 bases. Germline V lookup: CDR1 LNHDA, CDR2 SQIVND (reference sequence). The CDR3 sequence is CASRRQGYNYGYTF. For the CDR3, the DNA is TGTGCCAGTAGGAGACAGGGCTATAATTATGGCTACACCTTC.

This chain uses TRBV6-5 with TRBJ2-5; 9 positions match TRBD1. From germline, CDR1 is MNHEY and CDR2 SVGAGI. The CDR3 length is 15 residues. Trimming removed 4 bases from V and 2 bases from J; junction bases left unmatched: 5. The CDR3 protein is CASSWGTGTQETQYF. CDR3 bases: TGTGCCAGCAGTTGGGGGACAGGGACACAAGAGACCCAGTACTTC.

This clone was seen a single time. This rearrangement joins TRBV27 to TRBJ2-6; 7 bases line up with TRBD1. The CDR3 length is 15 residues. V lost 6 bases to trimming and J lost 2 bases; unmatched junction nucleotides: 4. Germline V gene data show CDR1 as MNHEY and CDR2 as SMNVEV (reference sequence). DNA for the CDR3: TGTGCCAGCAGCTACAGGGGCCCTGGGGCCAACGTCCTGACTTTC. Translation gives CASSYRGPGANVLTF.

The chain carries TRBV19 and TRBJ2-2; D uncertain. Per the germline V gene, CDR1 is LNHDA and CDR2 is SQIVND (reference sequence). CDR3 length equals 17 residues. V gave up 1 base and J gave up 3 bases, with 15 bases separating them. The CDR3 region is CASSIVKGYSYTGELFF. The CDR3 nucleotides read TGTGCCAGTAGTATAGTCAAAGGATACAGTTACACCGGGGAGCTGTTTTTT.

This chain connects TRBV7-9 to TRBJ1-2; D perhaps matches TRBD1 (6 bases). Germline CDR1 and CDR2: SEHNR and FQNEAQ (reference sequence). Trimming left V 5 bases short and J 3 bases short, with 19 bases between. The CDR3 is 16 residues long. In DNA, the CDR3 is TGTGCCAGCAGCCGGGCTAGAGACAGGATACACTATGGCTACACCTTC. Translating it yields CASSRARDRIHYGYTF.

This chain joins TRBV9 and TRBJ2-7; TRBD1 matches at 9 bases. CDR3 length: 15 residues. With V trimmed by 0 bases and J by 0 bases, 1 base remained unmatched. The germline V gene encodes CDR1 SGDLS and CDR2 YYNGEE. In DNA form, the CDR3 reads TGTGCCAGCAGCGTAGCGGGACAGGGCTCCTACGAGCAGTACTTC. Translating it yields CASSVAGQGSYEQYF.

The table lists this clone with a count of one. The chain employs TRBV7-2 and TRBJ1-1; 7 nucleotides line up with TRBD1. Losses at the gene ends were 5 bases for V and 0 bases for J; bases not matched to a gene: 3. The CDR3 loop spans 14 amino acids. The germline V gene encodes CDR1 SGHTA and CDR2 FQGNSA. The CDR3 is CASSPGQVNTEAFF. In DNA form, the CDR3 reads TGTGCCAGCAGCCCAGGACAGGTGAACACTGAAGCTTTCTTT. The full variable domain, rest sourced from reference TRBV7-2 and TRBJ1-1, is GAGVSQSPSNKVTEKGKDVELRCDPISGHTALYWYRQSLGQGLEFLIYFQGNSAPDKSGLPSDRFSAERTGGSVSTLTIQRTQQEDSAVYLCASSPGQVNTEAFFGQGTRLTVV.

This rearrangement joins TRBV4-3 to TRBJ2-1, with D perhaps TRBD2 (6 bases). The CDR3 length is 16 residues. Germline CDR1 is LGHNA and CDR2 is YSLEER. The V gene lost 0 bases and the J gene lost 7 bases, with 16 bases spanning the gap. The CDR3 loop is CASSQDIALAQNEQFF. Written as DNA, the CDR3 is TGCGCCAGCAGCCAAGATATTGCCCTAGCGCAGAATGAGCAGTTCTTC.

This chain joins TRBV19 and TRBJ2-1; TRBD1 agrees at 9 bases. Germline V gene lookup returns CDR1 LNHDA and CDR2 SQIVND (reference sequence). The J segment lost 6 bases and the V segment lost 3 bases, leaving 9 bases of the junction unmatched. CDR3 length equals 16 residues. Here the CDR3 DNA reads TGTGCCAGTAGTATTCTCACGCTGACAGGGGGCAATGAGCAGTTCTTC. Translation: CASSILTLTGGNEQFF. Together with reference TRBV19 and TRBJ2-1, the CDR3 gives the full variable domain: DGGITQSPKYLFRKEGQNVTLSCEQNLNHDAMYWYRQDPGQGLRLIYYSQIVNDFQKGDIAEGYSVSREKKESFPLTVTSAQKNPTAFYLCASSILTLTGGNEQFFGPGTRLTVL.

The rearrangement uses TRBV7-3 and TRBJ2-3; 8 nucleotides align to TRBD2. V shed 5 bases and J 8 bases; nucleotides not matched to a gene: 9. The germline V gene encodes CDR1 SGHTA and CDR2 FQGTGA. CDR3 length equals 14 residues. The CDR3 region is CASSKGGGLATQYF. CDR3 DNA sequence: TGTGCCAGCAGCAAAGGCGGGGGGCTCGCTACGCAGTATTTT.

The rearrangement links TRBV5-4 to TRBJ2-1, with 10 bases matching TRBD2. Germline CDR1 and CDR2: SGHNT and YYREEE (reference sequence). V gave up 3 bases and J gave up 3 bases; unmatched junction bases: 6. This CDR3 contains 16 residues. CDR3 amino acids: CASSSSGGLVYNEQFF. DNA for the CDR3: TGTGCCAGCAGCTCTAGCGGGGGTCTGGTCTACAATGAGCAGTTCTTC.

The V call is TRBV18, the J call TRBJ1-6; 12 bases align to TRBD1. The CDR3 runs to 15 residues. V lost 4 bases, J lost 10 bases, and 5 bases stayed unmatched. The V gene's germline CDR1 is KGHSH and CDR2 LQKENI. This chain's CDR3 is CASSLGQGAKSPLHF. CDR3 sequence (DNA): TGTGCCAGCTCACTGGGACAGGGGGCAAAGTCACCCCTCCACTTT.

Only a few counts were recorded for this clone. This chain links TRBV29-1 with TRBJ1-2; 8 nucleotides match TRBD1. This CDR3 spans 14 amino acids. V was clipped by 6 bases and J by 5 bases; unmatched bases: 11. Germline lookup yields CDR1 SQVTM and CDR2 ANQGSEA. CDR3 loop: CSVEGDRLGYGYTF. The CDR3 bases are TGCAGCGTGGAGGGGGACAGGTTGGGGTATGGCTACACCTTC.

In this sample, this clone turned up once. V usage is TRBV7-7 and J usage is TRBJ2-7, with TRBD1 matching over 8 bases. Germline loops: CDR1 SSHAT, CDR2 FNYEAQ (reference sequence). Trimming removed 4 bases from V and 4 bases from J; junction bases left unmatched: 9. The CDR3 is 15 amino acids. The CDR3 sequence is CASSYRQGHLYEQYF. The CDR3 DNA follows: TGTGCCAGCAGCTACCGACAGGGGCACTTGTACGAGCAGTACTTC.

CDR3 sequence reads: CASSPPGQGKNTQYF. DNA of the CDR3: TGTGCCAGCAGCCCACCAGGACAGGGGAAGAATACGCAGTATTTT. This sequence joins TRBV7-8 and TRBJ2-3, with TRBD1 identical over 9 bases. V shed 5 bases, J shed 7 bases, and the junction held 10 bases outside the gene matches. CDR1 is SGHVS, CDR2 FQNEAQ, per germline. The CDR3 sequence is 15 residues long.

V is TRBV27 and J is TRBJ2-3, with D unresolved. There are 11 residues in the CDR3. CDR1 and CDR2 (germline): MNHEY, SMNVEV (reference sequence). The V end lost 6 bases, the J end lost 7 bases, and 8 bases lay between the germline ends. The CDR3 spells CASSILNTQYF. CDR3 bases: TGTGCCAGCAGCATTCTAAATACGCAGTATTTT.

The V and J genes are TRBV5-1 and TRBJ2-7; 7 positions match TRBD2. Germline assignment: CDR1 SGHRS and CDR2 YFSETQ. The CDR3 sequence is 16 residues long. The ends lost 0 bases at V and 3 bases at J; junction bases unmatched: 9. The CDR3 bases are TGCGCCAGCAGCTTGGTTTCTAGCGGAGCCTACTACGAGCAGTACTTC. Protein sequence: CASSLVSSGAYYEQYF. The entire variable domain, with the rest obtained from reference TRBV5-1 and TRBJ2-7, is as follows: KAGVTQTPRYLIKTRGQQVTLSCSPISGHRSVSWYQQTPGQGLQFLFEYFSETQRNKGNFPGRFSGRQFSNSRSEMNVSTLELGDSALYLCASSLVSSGAYYEQYFGPGTRLTVT.

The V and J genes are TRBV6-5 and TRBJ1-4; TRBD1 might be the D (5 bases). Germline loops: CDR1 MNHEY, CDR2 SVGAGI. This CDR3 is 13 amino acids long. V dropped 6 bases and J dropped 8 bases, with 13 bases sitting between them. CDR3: CASSQGPGEKLFF. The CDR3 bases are TGTGCCAGCAGCCAGGGCCCGGGCGAAAAACTGTTTTTT.

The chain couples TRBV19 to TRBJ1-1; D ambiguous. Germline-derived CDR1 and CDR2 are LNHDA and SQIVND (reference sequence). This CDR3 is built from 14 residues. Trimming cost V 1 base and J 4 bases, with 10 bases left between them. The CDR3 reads CASSIAGGFTEAFF. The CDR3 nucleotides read TGTGCCAGTAGTATAGCGGGCGGGTTCACTGAAGCTTTCTTT. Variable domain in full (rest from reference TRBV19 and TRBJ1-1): DGGITQSPKYLFRKEGQNVTLSCEQNLNHDAMYWYRQDPGQGLRLIYYSQIVNDFQKGDIAEGYSVSREKKESFPLTVTSAQKNPTAFYLCASSIAGGFTEAFFGQGTRLTVV.